Each of the 5 T cell receptor beta chains below was sequenced from the same sample in a study of prognosis after radiotherapy for stage I lung cancer. Amplification of the TCR beta CDR3 (from genomic DNA) was done by two-round multiplex PCR. The authors ran first-round PCR with primers specific to each TRBV and TRBJ gene. TCRdb re-derived calls from the multiplex PCR reads in MiXCR, one entry per CDR3 protein. The sample lists 30,000 to 40,000 distinct CDR3 sequences; 30% to 35% were seen once. The sequences come from PBMCs, collected before or after stereotactic body radiation therapy (not recorded which). Every receptor here comes from a donor aged 50 or older with non-small cell lung cancer.

Ten or more counts support this clonotype. The chain links TRBV3-1 to TRBJ2-1, with D possibly matching TRBD2 (7 bases). This CDR3 is 14 amino acids long. Trimming shortened V by 4 bases and J by 8 bases, and 15 bases separated the two germline ends. Germline CDR1 reads LGHDT; CDR2 reads YNNKEL (reference sequence). The CDR3 DNA follows: TGTGCCAGCAGCCCAGAGGGGGGGGGCCATGAGCAGTTCTTC. Its protein product is CASSPEGGGHEQFF.

In this sample, this clonotype turned up many times. V is TRBV5-6 and J is TRBJ2-3, with 12 bases fitting TRBD2. The ends lost 5 bases at V and 0 bases at J; junction bases unmatched: 10. Looked up from germline, CDR1 is SGHDT and CDR2 is YYEEEE. The CDR3 is made up of 18 amino acids. The CDR3 region has the DNA TGTGCCAGCAGTCTGAAACTAGCGGGGGGAACCAGCACAGATACGCAGTATTTT. Translated, it gives CASSLKLAGGTSTDTQYF. Complete variable domain (other parts from reference TRBV5-6 and TRBJ2-3): DAGVTQSPTHLIKTRGQQVTLRCSPKSGHDTVSWYQQALGQGPQFIFQYYEEEERQRGNFPDRFSGHQFPNYSSELNVNALLLGDSALYLCASSLKLAGGTSTDTQYFGPGTRLTVL.

The rearrangement joins TRBV5-1 to TRBJ2-3, with D perhaps TRBD1 (6 bases). The V gene lost 5 bases and the J gene lost 7 bases, with 20 bases spanning the gap. Germline assignment: CDR1 SGHRS and CDR2 YFSETQ. The CDR3 spans 15 residues. The CDR3 loop reads CASRSVQGGTYTQYF. CDR3 nucleotides: TGCGCCAGCAGAAGCGTACAGGGTGGTACATATACGCAGTATTTT.

Of note for this clonotype: Its ends do not fully match the called genes, so a read error is possible. The rearrangement joins TRBV6-9 to TRBJ1-5, with 8 bases that match TRBD1. The CDR3 totals 15 residues. CDR1 is MNHGY and CDR2 is SVAAGI in the germline V gene. The CDR3 DNA is TGTGCCAGCAGTTACGGGACAGGATTAAATCAGCCACAGCATTTT. It specifies CASSYGTGLNQPQHF.

This clonotype was found a few times. Given a much more abundant clone one base away, this may be a read error. The rearrangement uses TRBV6-2 or TRBV6-3 and TRBJ1-1, with TRBD1 as a possible D gene (5 bases). The V gene lost 10 bases and the J gene lost 3 bases, with 21 bases spanning the gap. Germline assignment: CDR1 MNHEY and CDR2 SVGEGT. The CDR3 contains 15 residues. CDR3 in DNA: TGTGCCACGGACCTAAATGGCTGGGGCTACACTGAAGCTTTCTTT. Protein product: CATDLNGWGYTEAFF.